This TCR beta chain stems from a study of CD8+CD57+ T cells in acquired aplastic anemia. Overall study context: Quantities of DNA derived from sorted CD4+ and CD8+ cells averaged roughly 3 ug. Findings and caveats of the study: In common between the patients and the controls were some 28 CD8+ CDR3 sequences.

Genomic DNA, serving as template, underwent TCR beta VDJ and CDR3 profiling. TCRdb reprocessed the reads via MiXCR and lists one record per CDR3 protein. Among approximately 300,000 distinct CDR3 sequences listed, roughly 61% were seen once. Notes on this clonotype: Antigen: not known.

V lost 5 bases and J lost 2, with 15 bases in between. Germline CDR1 SGHRS, CDR2 YFSETQ. The CDR3 runs to 15 residues. Those patients picked for sequencing had displayed CD8+CD57+ cell expansion on flow cytometry. Among the patients, all had severe acquired aplastic anemia. The TCR originated in a human donor with aplastic anemia. V is TRBV5-1 and J is TRBJ2-3; the D gene is possibly TRBD1 (5 bases). Sequenced: sorted CD4+, CD8+, or CD8+CD57+ T cells (not recorded which) from PBMCs. The CDR3 protein is CASSSMLGATDTQYF. CDR3 DNA sequence: TGCGCCAGCAGTTCGATGCTAGGGGCCACAGATACGCAGTATTTT. Drawing the rest from reference TRBV5-1 and TRBJ2-3, the complete variable domain is KAGVTQTPRYLIKTRGQQVTLSCSPISGHRSVSWYQQTPGQGLQFLFEYFSETQRNKGNFPGRFSGRQFSNSRSEMNVSTLELGDSALYLCASSSMLGATDTQYFGPGTRLTVL.